This T cell receptor (beta chain) was observed in a study of T cells in Graves' hyperthyroidism and ophthalmopathy. Note on this clonotype: This is likely a read error, given that the CDR3 carries no conserved phenylalanine or tryptophan at its end.

Germline values: CDR1 SEHNR, CDR2 FQNEAQ (reference sequence). The CDR3 runs to 15 residues. TCR beta CDR3 region amplification was performed from RNA transcripts. First-round RT-PCR of the TCR CDR3 relied on the HTBI primer set. From the multiplex PCR reads, TCRdb called clonotypes with MiXCR, one entry per CDR3 protein. The sample has under 130,000 distinct CDR3 sequences; 40% to 50% are singletons. This sequence originates from a man aged 40-50 years with Graves' hyperthyroidism. What was sequenced was blood. V gene TRBV7-9 combines with J gene TRBJ2-4, with D possibly TRBD2 on 5 matching bases. CDR3 amino acids: CASGLGPGLANIQYY. The CDR3 DNA reads TGTGCCAGCGGCTTAGGGCCTGGACTCGCTAACATTCAGTACTAC.